These T cell receptor beta chains were read from a single sample in a study of technical replicates of blood from a few donors. Profiled with immunoSEQ multiplex PCR; TCRdb holds only in-frame clones, not every one. The data show tens of thousands of clones, more than 95% seen once. What was sequenced was T cells isolated from PBMCs. Receptors originate from a human donor in good health. Both conserved end residues are part of each CDR3. Each record gives: clone size, D gene, V gene, J gene, CDR3 DNA, CDR3 protein. D genes are given only for firm matches. Clone size is given for some rows only: seen once, a few or many times, or a class if the clone is expanded.

abundance: -; d_gene: -; v_gene: TRBV7-6; j_gene: TRBJ2-2; CDR3nt: TGTGCCAGCATCGATGGGGGGTACGGTCCCGGGGAGCTGTTTTTT; CDR3aa: CASIDGGYGPGELFF
abundance: -; d_gene: -; v_gene: TRBV4-1; j_gene: TRBJ2-5; CDR3nt: TGCGCCAGCAGCCAAGGCAGGGGAGAGACCCAGTACTTC; CDR3aa: CASSQGRGETQYF
abundance: -; d_gene: TRBD2; v_gene: TRBV18; j_gene: TRBJ2-5; CDR3nt: TGTGCCAGCTCACCCCCGGGACTACAAGAGACCCAGTACTTC; CDR3aa: CASSPPGLQETQYF
abundance: -; d_gene: TRBD2; v_gene: TRBV14; j_gene: TRBJ2-2; CDR3nt: TGTGCCAGCAGCCGAAGCGGGAGGGGGACCGGGGAGCTGTTTTTT; CDR3aa: CASSRSGRGTGELFF
abundance: -; d_gene: TRBD2; v_gene: TRBV11-2; j_gene: TRBJ2-7; CDR3nt: TGTGCCAGCAGCTTAATTCCCCGCGGGAGGGGAAATTACGAGCAGTACTTC; CDR3aa: CASSLIPRGRGNYEQYF
abundance: once; d_gene: TRBD2; v_gene: TRBV7-9; j_gene: TRBJ2-3; CDR3nt: TGTGCCAGCAGTTCCCCACTAGCGGGAGTCGCAGATACGCAGTATTTT; CDR3aa: CASSSPLAGVADTQYF
abundance: -; d_gene: -; v_gene: TRBV15; j_gene: TRBJ1-5; CDR3nt: TGTGCCACCAGCAGAAGGCTCGACTCTAAAGGCCAGCCCCAGCATTTT; CDR3aa: CATSRRLDSKGQPQHF
abundance: -; d_gene: TRBD2; v_gene: TRBV7-2; j_gene: TRBJ2-3; CDR3nt: TGTGCCAGCAGCGCCGGACTAGCGGGGCGAACAGATACGCAGTATTTT; CDR3aa: CASSAGLAGRTDTQYF
abundance: -; d_gene: -; v_gene: TRBV18; j_gene: TRBJ1-4; CDR3nt: TGTGCCAGCTCACCACGCACAGAAAAAAATGAAAAACTGTTTTTT; CDR3aa: CASSPRTEKNEKLFF
abundance: -; d_gene: TRBD1; v_gene: TRBV5-1; j_gene: TRBJ2-1; CDR3nt: TGCGCCAGCAGCTCCACCGGGACAGGGGTCAATGAGCAGTTCTTC; CDR3aa: CASSSTGTGVNEQFF
abundance: -; d_gene: TRBD1; v_gene: TRBV5-1; j_gene: TRBJ2-2; CDR3nt: TGCGCCAGCAGCTTGGGGGGACAGCTGAGTCTACGGAACACCGGGGAGCTGTTTTTT; CDR3aa: CASSLGGQLSLRNTGELFF
abundance: -; d_gene: TRBD2; v_gene: TRBV4-1; j_gene: TRBJ2-7; CDR3nt: TGCGCCAGCAGCCTACTTAGCGGGAGGGCCCAAGAGCAGTACTTC; CDR3aa: CASSLLSGRAQEQYF